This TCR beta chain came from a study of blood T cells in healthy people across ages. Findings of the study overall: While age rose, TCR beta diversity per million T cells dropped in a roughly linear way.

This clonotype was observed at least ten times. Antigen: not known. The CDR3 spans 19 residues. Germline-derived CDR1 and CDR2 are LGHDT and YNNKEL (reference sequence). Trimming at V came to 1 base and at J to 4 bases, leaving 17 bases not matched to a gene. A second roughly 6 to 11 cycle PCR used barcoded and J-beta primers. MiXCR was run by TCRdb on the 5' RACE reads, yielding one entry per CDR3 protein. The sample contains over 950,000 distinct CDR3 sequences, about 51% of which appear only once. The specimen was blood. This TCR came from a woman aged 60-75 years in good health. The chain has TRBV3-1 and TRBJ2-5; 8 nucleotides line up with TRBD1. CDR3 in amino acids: CASSQGTGLYAVRVETQYF. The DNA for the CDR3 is TGTGCCAGCAGCCAAGGGACAGGGTTGTACGCAGTGAGGGTAGAGACCCAGTACTTC.